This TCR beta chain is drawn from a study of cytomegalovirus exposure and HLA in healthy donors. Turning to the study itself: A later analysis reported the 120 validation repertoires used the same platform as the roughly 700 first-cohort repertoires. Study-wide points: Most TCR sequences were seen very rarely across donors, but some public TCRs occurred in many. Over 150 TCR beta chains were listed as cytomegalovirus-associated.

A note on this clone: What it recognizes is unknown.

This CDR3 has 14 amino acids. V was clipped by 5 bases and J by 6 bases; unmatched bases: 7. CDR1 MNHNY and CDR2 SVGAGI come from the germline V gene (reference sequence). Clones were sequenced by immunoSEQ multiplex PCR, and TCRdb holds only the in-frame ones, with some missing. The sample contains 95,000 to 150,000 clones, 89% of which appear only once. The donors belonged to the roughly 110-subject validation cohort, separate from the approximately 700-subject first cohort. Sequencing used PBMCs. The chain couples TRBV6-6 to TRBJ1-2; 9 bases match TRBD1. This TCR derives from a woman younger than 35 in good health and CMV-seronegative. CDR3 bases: TGTGCCAGCAGTATCCCCGGGACAGGGCATGGCTACACCTTC. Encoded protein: CASSIPGTGHGYTF.